The 26 T cell receptor beta chains in this list originate from one sample, sequenced in a study of response to subunit inactivated influenza vaccine. TCRdb called the RT-PCR reads again in MiXCR, with one record for every CDR3 protein. Of about 570,000 distinct CDR3 sequences listed, 11% are singletons. The same sample was also used in a study of T cells expressing NK-cell markers. According to that study: Researchers built TCR beta cDNA using 5'RACE template switching with UMIs.

Sequences were derived from PBMCs from blood, sampled on the day of vaccination. These receptors were taken from a man between 50 and 59 years old who received an inactivated influenza vaccine.

This chain connects TRBV28 to TRBJ2-1, with a tentative D call TRBD2 (5 bases). Trimming stripped 5 bases from V and 3 bases from J, with 14 bases between. Per the germline V gene, CDR1 is MDHEN and CDR2 is SYDVKM. This CDR3 is 15 amino acids long. The CDR3 here is CASSHRLPSYNEQFF. Written as DNA, the CDR3 is TGTGCCAGCAGTCATCGACTACCTAGCTACAATGAGCAGTTCTTC.

This clonotype was detected a few times. The chain links TRBV11-2 to TRBJ1-3, with a weak D call TRBD1 (6 bases). The V gene's germline CDR1 is SGHAT and CDR2 FQNNGV. The CDR3 length is 14 residues. Trimming took off 6 bases at V and 3 bases at J, with 12 bases between the two ends. CDR3 in DNA: TGTGCCAGCAGGGAACAGGGAGGTGGAAACACCATATATTTT. Amino acids: CASREQGGGNTIYF.

J is TRBJ2-1 and V is TRBV4-2, with D maybe TRBD2 (5 bases). V shed 0 bases and J shed 6 bases, with 12 bases lying between them. The CDR3 sequence is 15 residues long. Germline V lookup: CDR1 LGHNA, CDR2 YNFKEQ. The CDR3 region has the DNA TGTGCCAGCAGCCAAGATACGGGGAAAGGCAATGAGCAGTTCTTC. The encoded protein is CASSQDTGKGNEQFF.

This clonotype was observed many times. A junction boundary mismatches the germline segment, possibly from a read error. The V call is TRBV5-1, the J call TRBJ2-3; D is perhaps TRBD2 (5 bases). Germline CDR1 SGHRS, CDR2 YFSETQ. This CDR3 is 14 amino acids long. CDR3 coding DNA: TGTGCCAGCAGCTTAGCGCAGGGCACAGATACGCAGTATTTT. This gives the protein CASSLAQGTDTQYF.

The rearrangement uses TRBV5-4 and TRBJ2-3; TRBD2 matches 9 bases. The CDR3 runs to 15 residues. Germline CDR1 and CDR2: SGHNT and YYREEE (reference sequence). J gave up 5 bases and V 1 base, and 5 bases lay outside the gene matches. The CDR3 spells CASSLLAGAIDTQYF. CDR3 nucleotides: TGTGCCAGCAGCTTGTTAGCGGGGGCGATAGATACGCAGTATTTT.

This clonotype has a handful of counts. The chain carries TRBV4-1 and TRBJ2-2, with 15 bases identical to TRBD2. This CDR3 has 17 residues. The V segment lost 4 bases and the J segment 6 bases; nucleotides outside the gene matches: 6. The V gene's germline CDR1 is MGHRA and CDR2 YSYEKL. DNA for the CDR3: TGCGCCAGCAGCCTCCTCGGACTAGCGGGGGGGCCCGGGGAGCTGTTTTTT. Its protein product is CASSLLGLAGGPGELFF.

This clonotype was detected a few times. The genes are TRBV28 and TRBJ1-2, with a tentative D call TRBD1 (5 bases). The CDR3 length is 12 residues. Between the trimmed V and J ends, which lost 2 bases and 8 bases, there was a span of 9 bases. Germline loops: CDR1 MDHEN, CDR2 SYDVKM. The DNA for the CDR3 is TGTGCCAGCAGTTTACCCCCAGGGGGCTACACCTTC. It specifies CASSLPPGGYTF.

This clonotype was observed many times. The chain joins TRBV5-1 to TRBJ2-4; TRBD1 matches at 9 bases. V gave up 0 bases and J gave up 1 base; unmatched junction bases: 2. CDR1 SGHRS and CDR2 YFSETQ come from the germline V gene. This CDR3 contains 16 residues. Written as DNA, the CDR3 is TGCGCCAGCAGCTTGGGGACAGGGGTTGCCAAAAACATTCAGTACTTC. It is translated as CASSLGTGVAKNIQYF.

J is TRBJ2-1 and V is TRBV5-6; D is ambiguous. The CDR3 consists of 16 residues. Trimming took off 0 bases at V and 2 bases at J, with 12 bases between the two ends. The germline CDR1 and CDR2 sequences are SGHDT and YYEEEE. The CDR3 is CASSLALIVPYNEQFF. CDR3 bases: TGTGCCAGCAGCTTGGCCCTGATAGTCCCCTACAATGAGCAGTTCTTC. Together with reference TRBV5-6 and TRBJ2-1, the CDR3 gives the full variable domain: DAGVTQSPTHLIKTRGQQVTLRCSPKSGHDTVSWYQQALGQGPQFIFQYYEEEERQRGNFPDRFSGHQFPNYSSELNVNALLLGDSALYLCASSLALIVPYNEQFFGPGTRLTVL.

This clonotype was counted only a few times. This chain uses TRBV5-6 with TRBJ2-5; TRBD1 is a possible D gene (6 bases). The CDR3 totals 15 residues. CDR1 and CDR2 from the germline V gene are SGHDT and YYEEEE. With 3 bases removed from V and 2 bases from J, the gap between germline ends came to 14 bases. The CDR3 sequence: CASSSHWTVQETQYF. The CDR3 region has the DNA TGTGCCAGCAGCTCACACTGGACAGTACAAGAGACCCAGTACTTC.

A few counts support this clonotype. The V call is TRBV4-2, the J call TRBJ2-7, with TRBD1 matching 7 bases. The V segment lost 3 bases and the J segment 0 bases; nucleotides outside the gene matches: 8. CDR3 size: 16 residues. Germline lookup yields CDR1 LGHNA and CDR2 YNFKEQ. The CDR3 loop is CASSHEQGSSSYEQYF. The CDR3 DNA is TGTGCCAGCAGCCATGAACAGGGGTCGAGCTCCTACGAGCAGTACTTC.

This clonotype appeared a single time. The chain employs TRBV11-1 and TRBJ2-3, with 13 bases identical to TRBD2. The CDR3 runs to 19 residues. Germline CDR1 SGHAT, CDR2 FQDESV (reference sequence). V lost 3 bases to trimming and J lost 7 bases; unmatched junction nucleotides: 16. CDR3 region: CASSLRDRLAGGVPHTQYF. The CDR3 DNA is TGTGCCAGCAGCTTGAGGGACAGACTAGCGGGAGGAGTACCGCATACGCAGTATTTT. Variable domain in full (rest from reference TRBV11-1 and TRBJ2-3): EAEVAQSPRYKITEKSQAVAFWCDPISGHATLYWYRQILGQGPELLVQFQDESVVDDSQLPKDRFSAERLKGVDSTLKIQPAELGDSAMYLCASSLRDRLAGGVPHTQYFGPGTRLTVL.

This clonotype occurred a few times. The chain employs TRBV5-1 and TRBJ2-7; TRBD1 agrees at 7 bases. J lost 4 bases, V lost 1 base, and 8 bases had no gene match. Per the germline V gene, CDR1 is SGHRS and CDR2 is YFSETQ. The CDR3 is 15 amino acids. In nucleotides, the CDR3 is TGCGCCAGCAGCTTGCTGTCGGACAGGCTATACGAGCAGTACTTC. This encodes CASSLLSDRLYEQYF.

The chain joins TRBV5-1 to TRBJ2-5; D call uncertain. V lost 1 base and J lost 1, with 8 bases in between. Germline V gene data show CDR1 as SGHRS and CDR2 as YFSETQ. CDR3 size: 14 residues. CDR3 DNA sequence: TGCGCCAGCAGCTTGATGGGGATCCAAGAGACCCAGTACTTC. Protein product: CASSLMGIQETQYF.

The V gene is TRBV25-1, the J gene TRBJ2-2, with a tentative D call TRBD2 (5 bases). V shed 8 bases and J shed 8 bases, with 18 bases lying between them. CDR1 and CDR2 from the germline V gene are MGHDK and SYGVNS. The CDR3 runs 14 residues. The CDR3 loop reads CASSETAGKGELFF. CDR3 DNA sequence: TGTGCCAGCTCCGAAACGGCGGGCAAGGGGGAGCTGTTTTTT.

This clonotype was observed a few times. The rearrangement uses TRBV28 and TRBJ2-2; 7 bases are shared with TRBD1. The trim removed 6 bases at V and 4 bases at J, leaving 11 bases unmatched. From germline, CDR1 is MDHEN and CDR2 SYDVKM. The CDR3 has 16 residues. The CDR3 DNA follows: TGTGCCAGCAGCCCTTTGACAGGGACGGGCACCGGGGAGCTGTTTTTT. Translation gives CASSPLTGTGTGELFF.

This clonotype was seen more than once but under ten times. The rearrangement links TRBV7-2 to TRBJ2-7, with TRBD2 identical over 14 bases. V trimming: 5 bases; J trimming: 1 base; junction bases outside the gene matches: 4. The CDR3 runs 16 residues. Germline CDR1 is SGHTA and CDR2 is FQGNSA. The CDR3 reads CASSRGLAGGSYEQYF. The DNA for the CDR3 is TGTGCCAGCAGCCGCGGACTAGCGGGGGGATCCTACGAGCAGTACTTC.

This clonotype was found a few times. The V and J genes are TRBV21-1 and TRBJ2-1. TRBV21-1 is tagged as a pseudogene. The CDR3 consists of 8 residues. The CDR3 DNA reads as TGTGCCAGCGTTGAGCAGTTCTTC. This gives the protein CASVEQFF.

This clonotype has only a few counts. The chain joins TRBV28 to TRBJ1-2; 9 bases agree with TRBD1. The CDR3 loop spans 17 amino acids. Trimming cost V 5 bases and J 1 base; bases outside gene matches: 11. Germline V lookup: CDR1 MDHEN, CDR2 SYDVKM. The CDR3 DNA reads TGTGCCAGCAGTCTACACGAATGGACAGGGGATAACTATGGCTACACCTTC. It yields the protein CASSLHEWTGDNYGYTF.

This clonotype was counted only a few times. The genes are TRBV20-1 and TRBJ2-1, with TRBD2 identical over 7 bases. Germline lookup yields CDR1 DFQATT and CDR2 SNEGSKA (reference sequence). J was trimmed by 6 bases and V by 8 bases; bases with no gene match: 10. This CDR3 region has 13 residues. The CDR3 DNA reads TGCAGTCGCAGTGGACTAGGTGGCAATGAGCAGTTCTTC. This codes for CSRSGLGGNEQFF.

V is TRBV20-1 and J is TRBJ2-3; D gene ambiguous. The CDR3 runs to 13 residues. V gave up 3 bases and J gave up 1 base, with 8 bases separating them. Germline V gene data show CDR1 as DFQATT and CDR2 as SNEGSKA (reference sequence). CDR3 amino acids: CSARALGTDTQYF. CDR3 coding DNA: TGCAGTGCTAGGGCACTGGGCACAGATACGCAGTATTTT.

At least ten counts were recorded for this clonotype. The rearrangement joins TRBV6-2 or TRBV6-3 to TRBJ2-7, with D uncertain. This CDR3 spans 12 amino acids. The V and J ends lost 6 bases and 1 base respectively, with 7 bases between them. The germline V gene encodes CDR1 MNHEY and CDR2 SVGEGT. In nucleotides, the CDR3 is TGTGCCAGCAGGCCGTCTTCCTACGAGCAGTACTTC. It is translated as CASRPSSYEQYF.

This chain uses TRBV20-1 with TRBJ2-7; the match to TRBD2 covers 8 bases. CDR3 length equals 12 residues. Looked up from germline, CDR1 is DFQATT and CDR2 is SNEGSKA (reference sequence). Trimming at V came to 6 bases and at J to 7 bases, leaving 8 bases not matched to a gene. The CDR3 region has the DNA TGCAGTGCAGGGCCCGGGACTAGTGAGCAGTACTTC. This translates into CSAGPGTSEQYF.

This clonotype was observed a few times. The rearrangement joins TRBV7-8 to TRBJ2-1, with 10 positions matching TRBD1. V shed 5 bases and J 10 bases; nucleotides not matched to a gene: 17. The CDR3 is 17 amino acids. Per the germline V gene, CDR1 is SGHVS and CDR2 is FQNEAQ. Written as DNA, the CDR3 is TGTGCCAGCAGCGATCCCTCGGGGGACAGGGGATTCTCGGAGCAGTTCTTC. Translation: CASSDPSGDRGFSEQFF.

The gene calls are TRBV9 and TRBJ1-4; possible D gene TRBD1, 5 bases. Germline CDR1 reads SGDLS; CDR2 reads YYNGEE. CDR3 length: 15 amino acids. Deletions cut 0 bases from V and 7 bases from J, with 13 bases between. CDR3 sequence: CASSVGGGTIEKLFF. CDR3 nucleotide sequence: TGTGCCAGCAGCGTAGGGGGGGGAACGATTGAAAAACTGTTTTTT.

The rearrangement uses TRBV29-1 and TRBJ2-7; perhaps TRBD2 as D (5 bases). Germline V lookup: CDR1 SQVTM, CDR2 ANQGSEA. V was pared by 4 bases and J by 0 bases, with 13 bases between. The CDR3 totals 14 residues. CDR3 DNA: TGCAGCGTTGCTGGGGAGTTAAGCTCCTACGAGCAGTACTTC. Residues: CSVAGELSSYEQYF.